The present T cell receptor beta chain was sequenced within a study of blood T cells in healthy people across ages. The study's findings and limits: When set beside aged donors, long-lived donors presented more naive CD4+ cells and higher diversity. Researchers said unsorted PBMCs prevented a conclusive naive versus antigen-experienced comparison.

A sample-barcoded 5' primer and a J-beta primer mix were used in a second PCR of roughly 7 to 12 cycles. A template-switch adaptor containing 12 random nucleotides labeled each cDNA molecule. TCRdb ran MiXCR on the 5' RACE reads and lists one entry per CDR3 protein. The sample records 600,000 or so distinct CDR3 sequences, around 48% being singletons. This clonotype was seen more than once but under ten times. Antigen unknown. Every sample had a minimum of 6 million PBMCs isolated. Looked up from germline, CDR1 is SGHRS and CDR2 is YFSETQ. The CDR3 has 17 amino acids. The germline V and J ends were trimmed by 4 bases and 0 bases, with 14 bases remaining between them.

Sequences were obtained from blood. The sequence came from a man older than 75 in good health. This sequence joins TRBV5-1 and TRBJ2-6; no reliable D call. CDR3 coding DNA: TGCGCCAGCAGCGCGGCCGCAGGCTACTCTGGGGCCAACGTCCTGACTTTC. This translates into CASSAAAGYSGANVLTF. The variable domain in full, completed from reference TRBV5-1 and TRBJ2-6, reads KAGVTQTPRYLIKTRGQQVTLSCSPISGHRSVSWYQQTPGQGLQFLFEYFSETQRNKGNFPGRFSGRQFSNSRSEMNVSTLELGDSALYLCASSAAAGYSGANVLTFGAGSRLTVL.